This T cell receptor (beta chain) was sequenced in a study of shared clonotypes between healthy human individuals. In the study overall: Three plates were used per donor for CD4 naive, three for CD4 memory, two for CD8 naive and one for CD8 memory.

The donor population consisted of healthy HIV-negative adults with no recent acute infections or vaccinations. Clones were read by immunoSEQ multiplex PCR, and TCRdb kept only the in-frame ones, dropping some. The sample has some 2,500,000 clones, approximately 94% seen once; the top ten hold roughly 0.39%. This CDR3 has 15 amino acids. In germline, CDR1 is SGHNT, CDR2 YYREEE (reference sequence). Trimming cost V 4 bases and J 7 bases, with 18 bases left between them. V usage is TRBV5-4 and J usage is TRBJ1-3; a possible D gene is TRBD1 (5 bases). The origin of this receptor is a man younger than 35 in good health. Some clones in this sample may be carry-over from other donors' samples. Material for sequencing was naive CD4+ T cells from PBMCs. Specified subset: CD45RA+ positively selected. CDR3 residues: CASSQSLTSGNTIYF. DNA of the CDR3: TGTGCCAGCAGCCAATCCCTTACGTCAGGGAACACCATATATTTT.